This T cell receptor beta chain was captured by sequencing in a study of T cell changes during pregnancy in multiple sclerosis (dated by TCRdb to about 2019). The study in broad terms: The study looked at changes in the T cell repertoire across pregnancy in women with multiple sclerosis.

Remarks on this clone: Its antigen remains unidentified. No much larger clonotype is one base removed from it; base qualities were not supplied.

Library creation used the immunoSEQ multiplex PCR assay. Sourced from immuneACCESS, this table was stored by TCRdb with only in-frame sequences that have V and J called. A share of the clones is absent; for the studies checked, an unresolved V gene accounts for under half, and the remainder has no known explanation. This sample comprises about 20,000 clones, 70% to 90% of them detected only once. Jointly, the top ten make up 5.3% of the sample. Measured from the cysteine to the phenylalanine, the CDR3 is 16 residues long. CDR3 DNA is the only sequence kept; it has 48 bases, read in frame from the first base. The germline V gene (reference sequence) provides CDR1 SEHNR and CDR2 FQNEAQ. Here V drops 4 bases and J drops 9 bases, and the junction holds 8 bases not matched to any gene.

The rearrangement combines TRBV7-9 with TRBJ2-1, and TRBD2 aligns with 14 junction nucleotides. The material was CD8+ T cells from peripheral blood mononuclear cells, obtained in the second trimester of pregnancy. The source is a female donor in good health, enrolled as a control in a pregnancy study. DNA sequence: TGTGCCAGCAGCTCCTGGACTAGCGGGGGGAAGGGTGAGCAGTTCTTC. Translated, this gives CASSSWTSGGKGEQFF.